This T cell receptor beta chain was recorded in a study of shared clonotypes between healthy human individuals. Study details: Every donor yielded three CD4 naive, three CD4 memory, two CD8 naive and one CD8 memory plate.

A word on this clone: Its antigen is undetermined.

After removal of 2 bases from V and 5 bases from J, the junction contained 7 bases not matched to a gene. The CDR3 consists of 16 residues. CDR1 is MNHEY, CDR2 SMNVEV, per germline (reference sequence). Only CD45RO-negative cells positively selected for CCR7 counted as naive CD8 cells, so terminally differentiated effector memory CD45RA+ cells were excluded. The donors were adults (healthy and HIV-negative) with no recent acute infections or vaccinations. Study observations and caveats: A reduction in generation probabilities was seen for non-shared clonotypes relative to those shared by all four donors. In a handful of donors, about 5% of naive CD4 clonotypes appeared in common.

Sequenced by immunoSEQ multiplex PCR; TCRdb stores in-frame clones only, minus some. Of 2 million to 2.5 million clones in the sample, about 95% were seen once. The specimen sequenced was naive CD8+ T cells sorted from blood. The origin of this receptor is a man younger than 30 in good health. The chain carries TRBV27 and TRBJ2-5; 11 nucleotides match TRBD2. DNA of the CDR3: TGTGCCAGCAGTTTACGACTAGCGGGGCCCAGGGAGACCCAGTACTTC. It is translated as CASSLRLAGPRETQYF.